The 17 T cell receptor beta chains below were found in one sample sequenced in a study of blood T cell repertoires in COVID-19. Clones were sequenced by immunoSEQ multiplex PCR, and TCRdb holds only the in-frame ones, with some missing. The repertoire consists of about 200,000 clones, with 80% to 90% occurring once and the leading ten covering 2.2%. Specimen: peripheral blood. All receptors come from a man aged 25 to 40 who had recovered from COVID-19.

The DNA for the CDR3 is TGTGCCAGCAGTTCTGGACAGAGATCCACCTATGGCTACACCTTC. It encodes CASSSGQRSTYGYTF. This chain links TRBV28 with TRBJ1-2; a weak D match, TRBD1 (6 bases). V was trimmed by 4 bases and J by 4 bases, leaving 16 bases between them. CDR3 size: 15 residues. Germline CDR1 reads MDHEN; CDR2 reads SYDVKM.

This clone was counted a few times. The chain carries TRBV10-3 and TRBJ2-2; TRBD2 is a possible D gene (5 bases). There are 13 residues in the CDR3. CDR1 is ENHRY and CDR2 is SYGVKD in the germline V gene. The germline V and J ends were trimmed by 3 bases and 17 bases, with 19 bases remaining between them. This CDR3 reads CAISDQDPGRFFF. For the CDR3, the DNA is TGTGCCATCAGTGATCAAGATCCGGGAAGGTTCTTTTTT.

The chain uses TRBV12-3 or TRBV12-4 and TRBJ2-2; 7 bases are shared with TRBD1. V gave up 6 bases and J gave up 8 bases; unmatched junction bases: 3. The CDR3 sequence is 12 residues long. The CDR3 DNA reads TGTGCCAGCAGAAGGGGACAGGGGGAGCTGTTTTTT. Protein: CASRRGQGELFF.

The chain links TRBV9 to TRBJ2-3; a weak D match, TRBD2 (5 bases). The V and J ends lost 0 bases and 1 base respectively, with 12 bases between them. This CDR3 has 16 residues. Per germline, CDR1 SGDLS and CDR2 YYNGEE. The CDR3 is CASSVGVLAGTDTQYF. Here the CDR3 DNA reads TGTGCCAGCAGCGTAGGGGTCCTAGCCGGCACAGATACGCAGTATTTT.

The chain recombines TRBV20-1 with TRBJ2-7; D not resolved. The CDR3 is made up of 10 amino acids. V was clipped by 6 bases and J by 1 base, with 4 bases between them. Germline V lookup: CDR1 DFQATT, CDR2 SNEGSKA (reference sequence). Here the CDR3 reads CSARSYEQYF. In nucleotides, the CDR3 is TGCAGTGCGAGGTCCTACGAGCAGTACTTC.

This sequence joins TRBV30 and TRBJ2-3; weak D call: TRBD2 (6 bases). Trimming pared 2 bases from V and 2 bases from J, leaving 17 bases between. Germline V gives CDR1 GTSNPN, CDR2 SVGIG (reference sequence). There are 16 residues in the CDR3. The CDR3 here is CAWSLRSGLTTDTQYF. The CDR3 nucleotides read TGTGCCTGGAGTTTAAGAAGCGGGTTAACCACAGATACGCAGTATTTT.

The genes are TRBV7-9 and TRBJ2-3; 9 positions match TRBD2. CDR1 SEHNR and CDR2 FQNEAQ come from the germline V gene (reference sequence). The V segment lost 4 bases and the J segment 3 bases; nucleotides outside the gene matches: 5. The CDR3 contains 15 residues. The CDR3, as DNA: TGTGCCAGCAGCTCTGCGGGGGGGCCGACAGATACGCAGTATTTT. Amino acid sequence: CASSSAGGPTDTQYF.

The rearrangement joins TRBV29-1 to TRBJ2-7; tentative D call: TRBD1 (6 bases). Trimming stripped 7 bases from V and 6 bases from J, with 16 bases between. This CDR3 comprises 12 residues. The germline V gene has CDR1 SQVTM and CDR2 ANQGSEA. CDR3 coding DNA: TGCAGCGCAGTCGCAGGGGTCGGCGAGCAGTACTTC. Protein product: CSAVAGVGEQYF.

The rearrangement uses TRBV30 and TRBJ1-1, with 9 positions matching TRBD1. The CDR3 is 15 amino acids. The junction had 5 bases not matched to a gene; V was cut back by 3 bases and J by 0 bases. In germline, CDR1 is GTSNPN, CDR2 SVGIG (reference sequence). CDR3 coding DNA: TGTGCCTGGAGGGGACAGGGTTATATGAACACTGAAGCTTTCTTT. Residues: CAWRGQGYMNTEAFF.

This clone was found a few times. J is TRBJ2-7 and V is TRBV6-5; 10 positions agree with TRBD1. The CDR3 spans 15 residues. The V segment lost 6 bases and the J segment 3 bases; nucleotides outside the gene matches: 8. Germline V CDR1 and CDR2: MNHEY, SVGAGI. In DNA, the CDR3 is TGTGCCAGCAGACCAATGGGACAGGGGAGCTACGAGCAGTACTTC. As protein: CASRPMGQGSYEQYF.

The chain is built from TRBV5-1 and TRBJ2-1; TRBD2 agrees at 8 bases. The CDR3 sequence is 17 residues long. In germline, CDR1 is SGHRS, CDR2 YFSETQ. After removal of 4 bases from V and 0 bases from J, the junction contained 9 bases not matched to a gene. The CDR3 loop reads CASSRGERGSSYNEQFF. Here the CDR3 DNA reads TGCGCCAGCAGCAGGGGAGAGCGGGGGAGCTCCTACAATGAGCAGTTCTTC.

CDR3 coding DNA: TGTGCCATCAGTGAGATTACAGGGTATGAAAAACTGTTTTTT. Amino acid sequence: CAISEITGYEKLFF. The genes are TRBV10-3 and TRBJ1-4; TRBD1 might be the D (6 bases). V was pared by 2 bases and J by 6 bases, with 10 bases between. The CDR3 runs to 14 residues. Germline loops: CDR1 ENHRY, CDR2 SYGVKD.

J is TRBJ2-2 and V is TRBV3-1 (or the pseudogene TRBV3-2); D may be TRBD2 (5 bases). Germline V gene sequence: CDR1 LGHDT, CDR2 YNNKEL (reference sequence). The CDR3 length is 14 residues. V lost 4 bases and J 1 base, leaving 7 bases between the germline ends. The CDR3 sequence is CASSRGLNTGELFF. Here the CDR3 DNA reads TGTGCCAGCAGCCGTGGACTGAACACCGGGGAGCTGTTTTTT.

The CDR3 spells CASSLSAGRGSRRSSPLHF. The CDR3 nucleotides read TGTGCCAGCAGCTTAAGTGCCGGAAGAGGGTCGAGGAGGAGTTCACCCCTCCACTTT. The rearrangement uses TRBV13 and TRBJ1-6, with unresolved D. Germline V gives CDR1 PRHDT, CDR2 FYEKMQ (reference sequence). V was trimmed by 2 bases and J by 9 bases, leaving 26 bases between them. The CDR3 is made up of 19 amino acids.

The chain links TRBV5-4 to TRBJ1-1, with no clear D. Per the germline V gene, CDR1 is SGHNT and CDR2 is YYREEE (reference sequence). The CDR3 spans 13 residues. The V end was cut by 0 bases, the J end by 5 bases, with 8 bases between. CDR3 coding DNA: TGTGCCAGCAGCTTGGTCGGGTTAACTGAAGCTTTCTTT. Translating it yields CASSLVGLTEAFF.

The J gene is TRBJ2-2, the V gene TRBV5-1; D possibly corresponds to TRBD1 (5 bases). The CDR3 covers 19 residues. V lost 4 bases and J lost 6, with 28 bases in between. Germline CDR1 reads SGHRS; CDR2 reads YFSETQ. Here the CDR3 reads CASSRSGRASTTSPGELFF. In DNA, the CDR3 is TGCGCCAGCAGCCGGTCGGGCAGGGCTTCTACCACCAGCCCCGGGGAGCTGTTTTTT. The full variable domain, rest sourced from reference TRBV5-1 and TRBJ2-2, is KAGVTQTPRYLIKTRGQQVTLSCSPISGHRSVSWYQQTPGQGLQFLFEYFSETQRNKGNFPGRFSGRQFSNSRSEMNVSTLELGDSALYLCASSRSGRASTTSPGELFFGEGSRLTVL.

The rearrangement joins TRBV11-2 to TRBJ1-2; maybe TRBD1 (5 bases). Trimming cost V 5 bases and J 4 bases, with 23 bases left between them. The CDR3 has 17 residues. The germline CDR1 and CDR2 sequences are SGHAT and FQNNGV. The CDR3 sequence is CASSDWGFRRGGYGYTF. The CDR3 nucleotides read TGTGCCAGCAGCGATTGGGGGTTCAGGCGGGGAGGCTATGGCTACACCTTC. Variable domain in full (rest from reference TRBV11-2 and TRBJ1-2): EAGVAQSPRYKIIEKRQSVAFWCNPISGHATLYWYQQILGQGPKLLIQFQNNGVVDDSQLPKDRFSAERLKGVDSTLKIQPAKLEDSAVYLCASSDWGFRRGGYGYTFGSGTRLTVV.